This T cell receptor (beta chain) was identified during a study of spatial heterogeneity in lung cancer. As for the study in general: Raw-read counts averaged over ten per unique TCR and UMI combination. The study, taken as a whole, reports: Resection blood, more than follow-up blood, showed ubiquitous expanded tumor TCRs.

As to this clonotype: Its antigen is undetermined.

There are 12 residues in the CDR3. The germline V and J ends were trimmed by 5 bases and 4 bases, with 9 bases remaining between them. Per the germline V gene, CDR1 is GTSNPN and CDR2 is SVGIG (reference sequence). The time point is: sample taken at primary tumor resection. MiXCR, run by TCRdb on the 5' RACE reads, gives a single entry per CDR3 protein. This sample yields tens of thousands of distinct CDR3 sequences, of which about 13% are seen a single time; 50% to 65% belongs to the top ten. The TCR originated in a male donor with early-stage non-small cell lung cancer. The chain employs TRBV30 and TRBJ2-1; the D gene could be TRBD1 or TRBD2 (5 bases each). Sequences were derived from PBMCs, sampled at surgery. CDR3 DNA sequence: TGTGCCTGGGACAGAGGGTACAATGAGCAGTTCTTC. Encoded protein: CAWDRGYNEQFF.